Listed below are T cell receptor beta chains from one sample, sequenced in a study of spatial heterogeneity in lung cancer. TCRdb re-called the 5' RACE reads with MiXCR, one entry per CDR3 protein. The sample holds around 21,000 distinct CDR3 sequences, around 5% seen once. The source material was lung tumor tissue, sampled at surgery. All receptors derive from a male donor with early-stage non-small cell lung cancer. CDR3s include the opening cysteine and the closing phenylalanine or tryptophan. Clone size is shown for a subset of rows, as once, few, many or a class of expanded clone.

clone size,V gene,J gene,CDR3 protein
many,TRBV5-1,TRBJ2-3,CASSHEGDTQYF
many,TRBV14,TRBJ2-7,CASSQWPAGPTYEQYF
many,TRBV7-9,TRBJ2-7,CASSPPNSEQYF
many,TRBV4-2,TRBJ2-3,CASSQDHWGTDTQYF
many,TRBV29-1,TRBJ2-1,CSAAASGMKNEQFF
many,TRBV20-1,TRBJ2-5,CSARVLAGVTQETQYF
.,TRBV28,TRBJ1-1,CASSPWTAENTEAFF
many,TRBV7-2,TRBJ1-5,CASSFSVQGAQPQHF
.,TRBV5-1,TRBJ1-4,CASSLSFGQPNEKLFF
many,TRBV6-6,TRBJ1-5,CASSYSEGDQPQHF
many,TRBV2,TRBJ2-7,CASRAGTGGNYEQYF
many,TRBV3-1,TRBJ2-5,CASSQGSKGQGGTQYF
.,TRBV27,TRBJ1-5,CASSLSTPLGNQPQHF
many,TRBV12-3/TRBV12-4,TRBJ1-5,CASSPGTGVQPQHF
many,TRBV29-1,TRBJ2-1,CSVVTSGRDNEQFF
many,TRBV12-3/TRBV12-4,TRBJ2-1,CASGTSGNYNEQFF
.,TRBV7-2,TRBJ2-7,CASSSIGLSYEQYF
.,TRBV29-1,TRBJ2-1,CSVGVASGNNEQFF
many,TRBV28,TRBJ2-7,CASRRTDGPYEQYF
many,TRBV12-3/TRBV12-4,TRBJ2-3,CASSWWLGQGATDTQYF
many,TRBV9,TRBJ2-2,CASSARSGLTGELFF
.,TRBV10-3,TRBJ1-5,CATRDSTSNQPQHF
many,TRBV28,TRBJ2-5,CASSSNVQLETQYF
many,TRBV6-5,TRBJ1-2,CASSPRTDYGYTF
few,TRBV28,TRBJ2-1,CASGPYTGDNEQFF
many,TRBV7-2,TRBJ1-1,CASSFTRDTEAFF
many,TRBV4-3,TRBJ2-7,CASSQWKEVAGVNYEQYF
many,TRBV13,TRBJ2-6,CASSLSGANVLTF
few,TRBV18,TRBJ1-4,CASSPTATNEKLFF
many,TRBV7-9,TRBJ1-5,CASSLDRGRTGKQPQHF
many,TRBV20-1,TRBJ2-3,CRGGGVSTDTQYF
.,TRBV6-6,TRBJ2-1,CASSYTEHNEQFF
many,TRBV7-8,TRBJ2-1,CASSLRGPDNEQFF
many,TRBV28,TRBJ2-6,CASSTYLSTGANVLTF
.,TRBV30,TRBJ1-5,CAWRTQGFNQPQHF
many,TRBV6-6,TRBJ1-4,CASSYGVEKLFF
many,TRBV28,TRBJ1-2,CANPPQPDRCGGYGYTF
many,TRBV7-9,TRBJ1-2,CASTAGDSYGYTF
many,TRBV7-2,TRBJ2-4,CASSTQTSQRDIQYF
many,TRBV7-6,TRBJ2-2,CASSLGVDSYTGELFF
many,TRBV5-6,TRBJ2-2,CASSYYLDTGELFF
.,TRBV19,TRBJ2-1,CASSPQGTSGGNEQFF
.,TRBV28,TRBJ2-3,CASSPPGQGETDTQYF
many,TRBV20-1,TRBJ2-3,CSARKTGAGDTQYF
many,TRBV7-2,TRBJ2-7,CASSRDRSYEQYF
many,TRBV6-2/TRBV6-3,TRBJ2-7,CASSYPAVPYEQYF
.,TRBV7-2,TRBJ1-5,CASNLTQNQPQHF
many,TRBV12-3/TRBV12-4,TRBJ2-7,CASSLERSEQYF
.,TRBV6-1,TRBJ1-1,CASSFRRGDTEAFF
many,TRBV18,TRBJ1-4,CASSPDGTEKLFF
many,TRBV5-6,TRBJ2-3,CASSPRGAGDTQYF
many,TRBV12-3/TRBV12-4,TRBJ1-6,CASRAGGAHSPLHF
many,TRBV7-8,TRBJ2-2,CASSLRGQNTGELFF
.,TRBV5-4,TRBJ1-6,CASSGGVGRNSPLHF
many,TRBV9,TRBJ2-7,CASSPMGVYEQYF